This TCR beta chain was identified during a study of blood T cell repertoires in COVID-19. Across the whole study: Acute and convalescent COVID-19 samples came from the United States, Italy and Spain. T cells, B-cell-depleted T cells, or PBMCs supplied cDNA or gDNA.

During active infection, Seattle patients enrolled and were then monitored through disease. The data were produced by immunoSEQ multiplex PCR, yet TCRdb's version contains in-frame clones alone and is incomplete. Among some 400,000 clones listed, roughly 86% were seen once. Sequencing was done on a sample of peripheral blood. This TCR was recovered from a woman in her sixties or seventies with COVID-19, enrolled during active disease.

The CDR3 here is CASSIGGHYNEQFF. The DNA of the CDR3 is TGTGCCAGTAGTATAGGGGGCCATTACAATGAGCAGTTCTTC. The J gene is TRBJ2-1, the V gene TRBV19, with a tentative D call TRBD1 (5 bases). Per the germline V gene, CDR1 is LNHDA and CDR2 is SQIVND (reference sequence). The ends were cut back, 1 base at V and 4 bases at J, with 8 bases in the middle. The CDR3 is 14 amino acids.